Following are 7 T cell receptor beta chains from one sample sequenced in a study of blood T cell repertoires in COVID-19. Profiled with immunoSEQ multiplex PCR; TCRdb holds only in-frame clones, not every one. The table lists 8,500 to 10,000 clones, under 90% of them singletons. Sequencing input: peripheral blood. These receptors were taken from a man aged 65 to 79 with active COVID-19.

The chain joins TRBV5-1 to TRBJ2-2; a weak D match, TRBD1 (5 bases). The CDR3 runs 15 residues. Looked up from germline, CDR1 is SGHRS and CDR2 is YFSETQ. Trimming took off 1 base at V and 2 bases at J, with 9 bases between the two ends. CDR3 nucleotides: TGCGCCAGCAGCTTGATCCAGGGAAACACCGGGGAGCTGTTTTTT. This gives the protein CASSLIQGNTGELFF.

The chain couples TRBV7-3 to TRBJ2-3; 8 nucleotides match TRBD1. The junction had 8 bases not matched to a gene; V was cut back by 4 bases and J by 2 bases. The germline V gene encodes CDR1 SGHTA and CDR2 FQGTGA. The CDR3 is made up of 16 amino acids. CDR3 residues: CASSSTPGQDTDTQYF. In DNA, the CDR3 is TGTGCCAGCAGCTCCACTCCGGGACAGGACACAGATACGCAGTATTTT.

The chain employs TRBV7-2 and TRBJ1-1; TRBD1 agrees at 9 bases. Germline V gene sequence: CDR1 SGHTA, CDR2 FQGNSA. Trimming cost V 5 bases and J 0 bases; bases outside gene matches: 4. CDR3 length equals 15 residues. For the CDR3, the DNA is TGTGCCAGCAGCCCAAGACAGGGGGTGAACACTGAAGCTTTCTTT. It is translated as CASSPRQGVNTEAFF.

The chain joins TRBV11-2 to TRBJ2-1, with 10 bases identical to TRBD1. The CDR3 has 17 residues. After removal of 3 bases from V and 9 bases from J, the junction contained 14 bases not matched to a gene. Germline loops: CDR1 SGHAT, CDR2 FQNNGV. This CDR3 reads CASSLMRRDRGRSEQFF. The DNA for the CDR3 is TGTGCCAGCAGCTTGATGCGCCGGGACAGGGGTAGGAGTGAGCAGTTCTTC.

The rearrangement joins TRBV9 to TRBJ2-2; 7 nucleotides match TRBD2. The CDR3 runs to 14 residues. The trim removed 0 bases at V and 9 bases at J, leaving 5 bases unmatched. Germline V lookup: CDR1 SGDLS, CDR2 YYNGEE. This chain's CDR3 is CASSVESGIRELFF. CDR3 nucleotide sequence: TGTGCCAGCAGCGTAGAAAGCGGGATCAGGGAGCTGTTTTTT.

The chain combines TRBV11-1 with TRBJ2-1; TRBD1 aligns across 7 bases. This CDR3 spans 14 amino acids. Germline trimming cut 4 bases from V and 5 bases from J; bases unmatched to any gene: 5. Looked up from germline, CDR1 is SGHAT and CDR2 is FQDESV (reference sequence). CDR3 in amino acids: CASSSDRIDNEQFF. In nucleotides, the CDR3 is TGTGCCAGCAGCTCGGACAGGATTGACAATGAGCAGTTCTTC.

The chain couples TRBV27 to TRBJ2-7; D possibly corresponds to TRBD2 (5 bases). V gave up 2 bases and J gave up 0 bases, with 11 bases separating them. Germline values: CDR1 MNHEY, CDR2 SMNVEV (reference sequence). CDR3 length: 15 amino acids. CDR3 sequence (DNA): TGTGCCAGCAGTTTACACCACGGGGTCTCCTACGAGCAGTACTTC. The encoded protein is CASSLHHGVSYEQYF.